The sequence of this T cell receptor beta chain was determined in a study of early stage breast cancer tumors. The V gene's germline CDR1 is MDHEN and CDR2 SYDVKM. V dropped 3 bases and J dropped 4; count of bases not matched to a gene: 5. The CDR3 is 14 residues long. TCRdb's copy holds only in-frame clones and misses some; the assay was immunoSEQ multiplex PCR. Of fewer than 80,000 clones listed, approximately 84% were seen once; the top ten hold about 4.5%. The sample was blood. V usage is TRBV28 and J usage is TRBJ2-7; 8 nucleotides match TRBD1. The receptor was derived from a person aged 35-49 years with breast cancer. CDR3 sequence reads: CASSFQGAKYEQYF. In nucleotides, the CDR3 is TGTGCCAGCAGTTTCCAGGGGGCTAAGTACGAGCAGTACTTC. The complete variable domain, with remaining parts taken from reference TRBV28 and TRBJ2-7, reads DVKVTQSSRYLVKRTGEKVFLECVQDMDHENMFWYRQDPGLGLRLIYFSYDVKMKEKGDIPEGYSVSREKKERFSLILESASTNQTSMYLCASSFQGAKYEQYFGPGTRLTVT.